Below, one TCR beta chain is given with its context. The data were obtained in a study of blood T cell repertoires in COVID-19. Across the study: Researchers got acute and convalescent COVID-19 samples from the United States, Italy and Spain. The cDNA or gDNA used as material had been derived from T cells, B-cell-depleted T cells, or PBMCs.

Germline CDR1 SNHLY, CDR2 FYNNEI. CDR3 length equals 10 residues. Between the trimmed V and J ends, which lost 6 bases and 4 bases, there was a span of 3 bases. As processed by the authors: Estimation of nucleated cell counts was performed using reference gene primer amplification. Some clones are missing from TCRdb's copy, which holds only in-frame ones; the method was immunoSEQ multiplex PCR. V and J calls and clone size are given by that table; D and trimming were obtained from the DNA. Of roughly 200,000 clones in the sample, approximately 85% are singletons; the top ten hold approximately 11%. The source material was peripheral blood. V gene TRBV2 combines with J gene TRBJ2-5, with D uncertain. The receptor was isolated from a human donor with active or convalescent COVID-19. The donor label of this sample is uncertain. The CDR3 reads CASRRETQYF. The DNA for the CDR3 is TGTGCCAGCAGGAGAGAGACCCAGTACTTC.